A selection of T cell receptor beta chains follows, all from one sample in a study of blood T cell repertoires in COVID-19. Here immunoSEQ multiplex PCR was the method, and the copy in TCRdb shows in-frame clones only, minus some. The sample lists approximately 380,000 clones; more than 85% were seen once. Source material: PBMCs or T cells enriched from blood (not recorded which). These receptors all stem from a woman in her forties who had been exposed to COVID-19. Each CDR3 is given with its conserved first and last residue. Only some rows state a clone size, as once, few, many or a class for expanded clones.

-	TRBV13	TRBJ1-1	CASSHTQGQPEAFF
-	TRBV7-9	TRBJ2-1	CASSRDRSYSGNEQFF
-	TRBV19	TRBJ1-3	CASDRGAGNTIYF
-	TRBV5-1	TRBJ2-1	CASSSVGALRVDEQFF
-	TRBV2	TRBJ1-4	CASEGQGLFTATNEKLFF
-	TRBV14	TRBJ1-3	CASSPIDSPGNTIYF
-	TRBV29-1	TRBJ1-1	CSVVGTDTEAFF
-	TRBV29-1	TRBJ2-3	CSVVLPGQGLDTQYF
-	TRBV6-2/TRBV6-3	TRBJ2-2	CASSPPGQGFGELFF
-	TRBV6-1	TRBJ1-3	CASSERDRDLFFSSGNTIYF
-	TRBV19	TRBJ1-1	CASSRVTMNTEAFF
-	TRBV19	TRBJ2-7	CASSRATSGGPYEQYF
-	TRBV15	TRBJ2-2	CATGAGVGGTGELFF
-	TRBV12-3/TRBV12-4	TRBJ1-1	CASSHDMNTEAFF
-	TRBV29-1	TRBJ1-1	CSVENLNTEAFF
many	TRBV7-2	TRBJ1-2	CASSSKAGTPGYTF
-	TRBV27	TRBJ2-2	CASGFIERVFGTGELFF
-	TRBV6-4	TRBJ1-6	CASIRGFSALHF
-	TRBV5-8	TRBJ1-1	CASRRGPTGSVDTEAFF
once	TRBV9	TRBJ1-5	CASSVGTSQPQHF
-	TRBV7-2	TRBJ1-2	CASSLAFGIDRVFF
-	TRBV6-5	TRBJ2-1	CASSSDNMGDNEQFF
-	TRBV6-5	TRBJ2-7	CASSQYEQYF
once	TRBV18	TRBJ1-3	CASSNRTGRFGNTIYF
-	TRBV6-5	TRBJ2-7	CARTGQDYEQYF
once	TRBV29-1	TRBJ1-2	CSVREGQDGYTF
-	TRBV4-1	TRBJ1-5	CASSQADRTDQPQHF
-	TRBV6-5	TRBJ2-1	CASSTPTGGSNEQFF
once	TRBV21-1	TRBJ1-2	CASSPPRTGRKYGYTF
-	TRBV18	TRBJ1-1	CASSPQGQLNTEAFF
-	TRBV30	TRBJ2-5	CAWWRDLEYQETQYF
-	TRBV5-1	TRBJ1-1	CASSLSGTGDTEAFF
-	TRBV5-3	TRBJ2-7	CARSLLVPSSYEQYF
-	TRBV5-1	TRBJ1-6	CASSPIWAGDNSPLHF
-	TRBV29-1	TRBJ2-5	CSARTSGNTGPQETQYF